The entry below describes one T cell receptor (beta chain). What it binds is unknown. Other DNA sequences in this specimen translate into the identical CDR3. These data come from a study of shared clonotypes between healthy human individuals. In the sorted-subset replicate PCRs, about 190 ng DNA, 29,000 or so T cell genomes, was used. Produced via immunoSEQ multiplex PCR; TCRdb's table is partial and in-frame only. The table includes around 2.1 million clones, roughly 91% detected once. Naive CD8 cells, CD45RO-negative and positively selected for CCR7, excluded terminally differentiated effector memory CD45RA+ cells. Study results and caveats: The study found about 4.6% of naive CD4 clonotypes shared across several donors. Blood was the sole source, and tissue repertoires probably differ. In contrast to clonotypes shared by all four donors, non-shared clonotypes had lower generation probabilities.

The sequenced material came from naive CD8+ T cells from PBMCs. This receptor was identified in a man aged 18-30 years in good health. Some clones in this sample may be carry-over from other donors' samples.

The CDR3 loop is CASSELYEQYF. CDR3 nucleotide sequence: TGTGCCAGCAGTGAATTATACGAGCAGTACTTC. V and J are TRBV6-1 and TRBJ2-7; D unclear. This CDR3 spans 11 amino acids. CDR1 and CDR2 from the germline V gene are MNHNS and SASEGT. The V end lost 2 bases, the J end lost 4 bases, and 3 bases lay between the germline ends.